The following is a T cell receptor (beta chain) sequence with its context. Its antigen is unidentified. TCRdb called the 5' RACE reads again in MiXCR, with one record for every CDR3 protein. The sample has hundreds of thousands of distinct CDR3 sequences; around a sixth are singletons. CDR1 is SGHTA, CDR2 FQGNSA, per germline. CDR3 length: 15 residues. Trimming stripped 3 bases from V and 1 base from J, with 12 bases between. The sample originates from a study of T-cell memory formation after mild COVID-19. Study-wide findings and caveats: There were some responding clones in pre-infection memory, which suggested that cross-reactive memory had joined.

The chain combines TRBV7-2 with TRBJ1-2, with D possibly TRBD1 on 5 matching bases. The receptor was derived from a man younger than 35 who had mild COVID-19 (a few samples of this study predate the infection). Cell type and time point are not known. Sequencing was performed on PBMCs or a T cell subset sorted from them (not recorded which). CDR3 bases: TGTGCCAGCAGCTTGGGGGGGTCCCTTAACTATGGCTACACCTTC. This sequence encodes CASSLGGSLNYGYTF. Using reference TRBV7-2 and TRBJ1-2 for the parts outside the CDR3, the full variable domain is GAGVSQSPSNKVTEKGKDVELRCDPISGHTALYWYRQSLGQGLEFLIYFQGNSAPDKSGLPSDRFSAERTGGSVSTLTIQRTQQEDSAVYLCASSLGGSLNYGYTFGSGTRLTVV.